Below, 14 T cell receptor beta chains from the same sample are listed, as sequenced in a study of shared clonotypes between healthy human individuals. This table comes from immunoSEQ multiplex PCR, and its TCRdb copy is limited to in-frame clones, with some not included. This sample carries 550,000 to 850,000 clones, around 77% of them seen once, and the ten largest clones take approximately 2%. Sequences were obtained from memory CD4+ T cells sorted from blood. The subset here: CD45RA-negative fraction. All receptors derive from a woman aged 25 to 45 in good health.

This clone has a handful of counts. The J gene is TRBJ2-7, the V gene TRBV28, with TRBD2 identical over 8 bases. Germline V gene sequence: CDR1 MDHEN, CDR2 SYDVKM. The V segment lost 10 bases and the J segment 3 bases; nucleotides outside the gene matches: 17. CDR3 length: 16 residues. CDR3 nucleotides: TGTGCCACCCAGGCCCCCAGCACTAGCGGTAGCTACGAGCAGTACTTC. This encodes CATQAPSTSGSYEQYF.

This clone has just a few counts. The chain carries TRBV27 and TRBJ1-2; the match to TRBD1 covers 7 bases. J gave up 1 base and V 6 bases, and 11 bases lay outside the gene matches. Germline loops: CDR1 MNHEY, CDR2 SMNVEV (reference sequence). The CDR3 contains 16 residues. The CDR3 region is CASSPTGRWDNYGYTF. The CDR3 DNA sequence: TGTGCCAGCAGCCCGACAGGGAGGTGGGATAACTATGGCTACACCTTC.

The V and J genes are TRBV7-2 and TRBJ2-3; D is undetermined. Per germline, CDR1 SGHTA and CDR2 FQGNSA. The CDR3 consists of 14 residues. V lost 4 bases to trimming and J lost 6 bases, with 14 bases between them. The CDR3: CASSYRPLRDTQYF. The CDR3 DNA reads as TGTGCCAGCAGCTACCGCCCCCTGCGGGATACGCAGTATTTT.

This clone was found a few times. The genes are TRBV14 and TRBJ1-2; D possibly corresponds to TRBD1 (6 bases). Looked up from germline, CDR1 is SGHDN and CDR2 is FVKESK. This CDR3 region has 15 residues. V was clipped by 3 bases and J by 2 bases, with 13 bases between them. CDR3 loop: CASSHHRERNYGYTF. CDR3 DNA sequence: TGTGCCAGCAGCCATCACAGGGAACGAAACTATGGCTACACCTTC. The full variable domain, with the rest looked up from reference TRBV14 and TRBJ1-2, is EAGVTQFPSHSVIEKGQTVTLRCDPISGHDNLYWYRRVMGKEIKFLLHFVKESKQDESGMPNNRFLAERTGGTYSTLKVQPAELEDSGVYFCASSHHRERNYGYTFGSGTRLTVV.

This clone was counted only a few times. The chain joins TRBV28 to TRBJ1-5; D is unclear. Germline V gene sequence: CDR1 MDHEN, CDR2 SYDVKM. V shed 8 bases and J shed 0 bases, with 11 bases lying between them. This CDR3 region has 14 residues. CDR3 protein: CASRILVSNQPQHF. CDR3 in DNA: TGTGCCAGCCGTATCCTAGTTAGCAATCAGCCCCAGCATTTT.

This clone occurred a few times. The chain recombines TRBV27 with TRBJ1-1, with TRBD1 matching over 12 bases. The CDR3 covers 17 residues. With V trimmed by 4 bases and J by 3 bases, 9 bases remained unmatched. Germline V gives CDR1 MNHEY, CDR2 SMNVEV (reference sequence). The CDR3 loop is CASSSIGTGGAYTEAFF. CDR3 sequence (DNA): TGTGCCAGCAGTTCGATCGGGACAGGGGGCGCATACACTGAAGCTTTCTTT.

The chain joins TRBV5-6 to TRBJ2-7, with TRBD2 matching 8 bases. This CDR3 spans 13 amino acids. The trim removed 4 bases at V and 3 bases at J, leaving 3 bases unmatched. Germline lookup yields CDR1 SGHDT and CDR2 YYEEEE. The CDR3 sequence: CASSLGGGYEQYF. In DNA, the CDR3 is TGTGCCAGCAGCCTCGGGGGGGGCTACGAGCAGTACTTC.

Points on this clone: Other DNA sequences in this sample translate to the same CDR3. The chain combines TRBV28 with TRBJ1-2; D is perhaps TRBD1 (6 bases). V lost 3 bases and J lost 5, with 7 bases in between. There are 12 residues in the CDR3. Per the germline V gene, CDR1 is MDHEN and CDR2 is SYDVKM. This CDR3 reads CASSFGQYGYTF. DNA of the CDR3: TGTGCCAGCAGTTTCGGACAGTATGGCTACACCTTC.

The chain has TRBV28 and TRBJ2-7; D could derive from TRBD1 or TRBD2 (5 bases each). Germline CDR1 is MDHEN and CDR2 is SYDVKM. This CDR3 has 15 amino acids. V lost 4 bases to trimming and J lost 2 bases, with 15 bases between them. CDR3 sequence reads: CASSSHRDGAYEQYF. The DNA of the CDR3 is TGTGCCAGCAGTTCGCACCGGGACGGCGCCTACGAGCAGTACTTC.

The chain joins TRBV6-1 to TRBJ1-4; TRBD1 is a possible D gene (6 bases). The CDR3 consists of 15 residues. Looked up from germline, CDR1 is MNHNS and CDR2 is SASEGT. Trimming removed 6 bases at V and 7 bases at J, with 18 bases between. CDR3 DNA: TGTGCCAGCAGAGGTTCGGGGGCCGCGTTTGAAAAACTGTTTTTT. Its protein is CASRGSGAAFEKLFF.

V usage is TRBV5-1 and J usage is TRBJ1-2; D ambiguous. V was trimmed by 0 bases and J by 14 bases, leaving 14 bases between them. The germline CDR1 and CDR2 sequences are SGHRS and YFSETQ. The CDR3 totals 12 residues. CDR3 sequence: CASSLATQSWTF. The CDR3 bases are TGCGCCAGCAGCTTGGCCACACAATCTTGGACCTTC.

Concerning this clone: Being one base from a much bigger clone, this may be a read error. This chain uses TRBV2 with TRBJ2-7; D gene uncertain. Per the germline V gene, CDR1 is SNHLY and CDR2 is FYNNEI. The CDR3 is made up of 11 amino acids. Deletions cut 2 bases from V and 3 bases from J, with 2 bases between. Here the CDR3 DNA reads TGTGCCAGCAGTGAAAACTACGAGCAGTACTTC. Its translation is CASSENYEQYF.

The chain has TRBV6-1 and TRBJ2-2; D is possibly TRBD2 (6 bases). Trimming removed 8 bases at V and 1 base at J, with 11 bases between. Germline V gene sequence: CDR1 MNHNS, CDR2 SASEGT. The CDR3 contains 14 residues. The CDR3 is CASRMGGNTGELFF. The CDR3 DNA sequence: TGTGCCAGCCGGATGGGGGGGAACACCGGGGAGCTGTTTTTT.

The chain is built from TRBV30 and TRBJ2-1; D gene unclear. Germline values: CDR1 GTSNPN, CDR2 SVGIG (reference sequence). The CDR3 is 11 amino acids. V dropped 4 bases and J dropped 3 bases, with 4 bases sitting between them. CDR3 region: CAWTDYNEQFF. The CDR3 DNA sequence: TGTGCCTGGACAGACTACAATGAGCAGTTCTTC.